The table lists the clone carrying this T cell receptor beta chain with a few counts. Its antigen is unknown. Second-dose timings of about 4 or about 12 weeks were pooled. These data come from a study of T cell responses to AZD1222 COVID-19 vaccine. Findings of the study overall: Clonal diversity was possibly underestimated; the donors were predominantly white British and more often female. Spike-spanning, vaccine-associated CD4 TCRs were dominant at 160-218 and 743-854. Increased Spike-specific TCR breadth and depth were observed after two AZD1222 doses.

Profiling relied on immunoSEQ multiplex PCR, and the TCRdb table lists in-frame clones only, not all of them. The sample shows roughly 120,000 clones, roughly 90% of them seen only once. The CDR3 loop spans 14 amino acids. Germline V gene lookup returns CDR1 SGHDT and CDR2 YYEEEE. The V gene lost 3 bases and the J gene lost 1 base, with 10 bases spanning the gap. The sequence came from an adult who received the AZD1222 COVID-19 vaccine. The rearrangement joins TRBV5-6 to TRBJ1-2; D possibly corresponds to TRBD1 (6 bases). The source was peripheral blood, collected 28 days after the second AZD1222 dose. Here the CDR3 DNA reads TGTGCCAGCAGCTCGGGACACTATAACTATGGCTACACCTTC. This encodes CASSSGHYNYGYTF.